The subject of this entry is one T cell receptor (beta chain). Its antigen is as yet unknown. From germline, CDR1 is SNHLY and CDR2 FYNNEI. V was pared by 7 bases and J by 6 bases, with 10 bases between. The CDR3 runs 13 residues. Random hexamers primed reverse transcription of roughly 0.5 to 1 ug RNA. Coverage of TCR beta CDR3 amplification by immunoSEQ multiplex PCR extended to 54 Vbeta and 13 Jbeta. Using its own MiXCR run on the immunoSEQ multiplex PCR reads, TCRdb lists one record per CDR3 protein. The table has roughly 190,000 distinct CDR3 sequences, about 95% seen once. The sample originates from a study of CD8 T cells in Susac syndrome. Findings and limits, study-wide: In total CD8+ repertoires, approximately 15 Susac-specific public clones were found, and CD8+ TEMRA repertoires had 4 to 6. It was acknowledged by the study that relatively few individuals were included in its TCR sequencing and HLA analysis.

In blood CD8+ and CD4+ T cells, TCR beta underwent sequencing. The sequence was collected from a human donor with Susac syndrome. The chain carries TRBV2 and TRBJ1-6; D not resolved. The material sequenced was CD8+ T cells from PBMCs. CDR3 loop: CASILRVNSPLHF. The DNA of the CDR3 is TGTGCCAGCATCTTAAGGGTTAATTCACCCCTCCACTTT.